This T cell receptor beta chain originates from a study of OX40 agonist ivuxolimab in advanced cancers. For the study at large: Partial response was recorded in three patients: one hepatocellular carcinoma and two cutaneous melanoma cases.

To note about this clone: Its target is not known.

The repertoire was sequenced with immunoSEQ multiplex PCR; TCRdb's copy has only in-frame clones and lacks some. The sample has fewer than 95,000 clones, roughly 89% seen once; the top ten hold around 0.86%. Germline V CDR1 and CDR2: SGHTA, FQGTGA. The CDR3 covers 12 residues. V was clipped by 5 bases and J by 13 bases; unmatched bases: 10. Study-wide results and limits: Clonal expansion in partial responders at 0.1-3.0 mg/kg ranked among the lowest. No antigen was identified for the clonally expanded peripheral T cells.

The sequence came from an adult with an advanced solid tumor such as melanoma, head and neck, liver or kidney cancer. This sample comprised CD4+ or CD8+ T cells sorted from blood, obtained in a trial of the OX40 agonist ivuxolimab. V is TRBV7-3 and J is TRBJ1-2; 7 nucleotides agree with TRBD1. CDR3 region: CASSPDRVGSTF. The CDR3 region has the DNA TGTGCCAGCAGCCCTGACAGGGTGGGGTCCACCTTC.